These 11 T cell receptor beta chains were sequenced from one sample in a study of blood T cell repertoires in COVID-19. The data were produced by immunoSEQ multiplex PCR, yet TCRdb's version contains in-frame clones alone and is incomplete. The table lists about 670,000 clones, 90% of them singletons. Sequencing used peripheral blood. The receptors here all came from a woman aged 18-29 years with acute or convalescent COVID-19.

The rearrangement uses TRBV27 and TRBJ1-2; D call uncertain. The length of the CDR3 is 12 residues. In germline, CDR1 is MNHEY, CDR2 SMNVEV (reference sequence). Trimming stripped 11 bases from V and 6 bases from J, with 16 bases between. As DNA, the CDR3 is TGTGCCTCTAGTCGGGGTAGAGATGGCTACACCTTC. Amino acid sequence: CASSRGRDGYTF.

V usage is TRBV10-2 and J usage is TRBJ2-5, with 12 bases that match TRBD2. The V and J ends lost 6 bases and 5 bases, in that order; junction bases with no gene match: 7. Germline CDR1 and CDR2: WSHSY and SAAADI. The CDR3 has 15 residues. CDR3 in DNA: TGCGCCAGCAGACGGACTAGCGGGGCTTTGGAGACCCAGTACTTC. Encoded protein: CASRRTSGALETQYF.

The rearrangement links TRBV13 to TRBJ1-2, with D unclear. CDR1 is PRHDT and CDR2 is FYEKMQ in the germline V gene (reference sequence). The CDR3 has 15 amino acids. V lost 5 bases and J lost 0, with 13 bases in between. The DNA for the CDR3 is TGTGCCAGCAGCCCACCCCGGTTCGCTAACTATGGCTACACCTTC. Its translation: CASSPPRFANYGYTF.

The CDR3 region has the DNA TGCAGCGTTCCCCGGGACAGGTCCCATCAAGCTAACTATGGCTACACCTTC. Amino acid sequence: CSVPRDRSHQANYGYTF. This chain connects TRBV29-1 to TRBJ1-2; 8 bases line up with TRBD1. Per germline, CDR1 SQVTM and CDR2 ANQGSEA. The CDR3 extends over 17 amino acids. Trimming took 5 bases from V and 0 from J; bases not matched to a gene: 14.

The rearrangement uses TRBV6-5 and TRBJ2-7; D perhaps matches TRBD2 (6 bases). Germline-derived CDR1 and CDR2 are MNHEY and SVGAGI. V dropped 4 bases and J dropped 3 bases, with 19 bases sitting between them. This CDR3 has 16 residues. The CDR3 region is CASSSLLTRAVYEQYF. The CDR3 nucleotides are TGTGCCAGCAGTTCCCTTTTGACTAGAGCTGTCTACGAGCAGTACTTC.

The gene calls are TRBV30 and TRBJ1-5, with 9 bases matching TRBD1. The CDR3 is made up of 16 amino acids. Per the germline V gene, CDR1 is GTSNPN and CDR2 is SVGIG (reference sequence). Unmatched junction bases numbered 7, after V lost 0 bases and J lost 4 bases. CDR3 residues: CAWSVPTGGGNQPQHF. In DNA form, the CDR3 reads TGTGCCTGGAGTGTCCCTACAGGGGGCGGTAATCAGCCCCAGCATTTT.

This sequence joins TRBV10-3 and TRBJ1-2, with TRBD1 identical over 10 bases. The CDR3 has 15 residues. Germline V gene sequence: CDR1 ENHRY, CDR2 SYGVKD. After removal of 10 bases from V and 0 bases from J, the junction contained 8 bases not matched to a gene. CDR3 sequence reads: CASRDRGAANYGYTF. CDR3 DNA: TGTGCCAGCCGGGACAGGGGAGCGGCTAACTATGGCTACACCTTC.

The CDR3: CASSWQEATGELFF. As DNA, the CDR3 is TGCGCCAGCAGCTGGCAGGAGGCCACCGGGGAGCTGTTTTTT. V gene TRBV5-1 combines with J gene TRBJ2-2; possible D gene TRBD2, 5 bases. This CDR3 is 14 amino acids long. Trimming took 3 bases from V and 4 from J, leaving 10 bases between them. Germline CDR1 is SGHRS and CDR2 is YFSETQ.

The chain uses TRBV21-1 and TRBJ2-7; the table's D gene call, TRBD2, was not cross checked with the DNA. TRBV21-1 is shown as a pseudogene. The CDR3 runs 18 residues. CDR3 bases: TGTGCCAGCAGCAAAGATCGACCTAGCGGGGGGGCCGTGTACGAGCAGTACTTC. Its protein product is CASSKDRPSGGAVYEQYF.

For the CDR3, the DNA is TGTGCCAGCAGCTCTGACAGGGCGGGATACGAGCAGTACTTC. Translating it yields CASSSDRAGYEQYF. V gene TRBV7-9 combines with J gene TRBJ2-7; a possible D gene is TRBD1 (7 bases). Trimming took off 4 bases at V and 4 bases at J, with 14 bases between the two ends. Germline loops: CDR1 SEHNR, CDR2 FQNEAQ (reference sequence). The CDR3 is 14 residues long. The variable domain in full, completed from reference TRBV7-9 and TRBJ2-7, reads DTGVSQNPRHKITKRGQNVTFRCDPISEHNRLYWYRQTLGQGPEFLTYFQNEAQLEKSRLLSDRFSAERPKGSFSTLEIQRTEQGDSAMYLCASSSDRAGYEQYFGPGTRLTVT.

This chain connects TRBV4-3 to TRBJ2-7; 9 positions agree with TRBD2. There are 16 residues in the CDR3. Germline V gene data show CDR1 as LGHNA and CDR2 as YSLEER. Germline trimming cut 0 bases from V and 0 bases from J; bases unmatched to any gene: 3. CDR3 in DNA: TGCGCCAGCAGCCAAGATTGGACTAGCGCCTCCTACGAGCAGTACTTC. It is translated as CASSQDWTSASYEQYF.